The 28 T cell receptor beta chains listed next were all sequenced from one sample in a study of beta chain features in type 1 diabetes. Isolated RNA was reverse transcribed in full, so expressed TCRB transcripts were sequenced. Profiling relied on immunoSEQ multiplex PCR, and the TCRdb table lists in-frame clones only, not all of them. The repertoire holds 360,000 or so clones, 15% to 20% seen once, with around 0.04% in the top ten. What was sequenced was naive CD4+ T cells from blood. These receptors were obtained from a woman aged 18-29 years in good health.

This clone was seen a few times. V gene TRBV2 combines with J gene TRBJ2-5, with D perhaps matching TRBD2 (6 bases). V was pared by 4 bases and J by 1 base, with 10 bases between. The CDR3 consists of 14 residues. The germline gives CDR1 SNHLY, CDR2 FYNNEI. CDR3 sequence (DNA): TGTGCCAGCAGTGCCCAGGGAGGCCAAGAGACCCAGTACTTC. This sequence encodes CASSAQGGQETQYF.

This clone occurred a few times. V and J are TRBV5-1 and TRBJ2-7; D may be TRBD1 (6 bases). Germline V CDR1 and CDR2: SGHRS, YFSETQ. V was shortened by 4 bases and J by 4 bases, with 9 bases between the two germline ends. The CDR3 runs to 12 residues. CDR3 residues: CASSTGQYEQYF. CDR3 DNA sequence: TGCGCCAGCAGCACAGGACAGTACGAGCAGTACTTC.

The sample holds a few counts of this clone. This sequence joins TRBV5-1 and TRBJ1-1; D unresolved. Germline assignment: CDR1 SGHRS and CDR2 YFSETQ. The V gene lost 0 bases and the J gene lost 3 bases, with 9 bases spanning the gap. There are 14 residues in the CDR3. CDR3 loop: CASSLGSRDTEAFF. The CDR3 DNA is TGCGCCAGCAGCTTGGGATCGCGGGACACTGAAGCTTTCTTT.

This clone was counted between two and nine times. The V and J genes are TRBV4-3 and TRBJ2-2; 13 nucleotides align to TRBD2. This CDR3 has 17 amino acids. The junction had 6 bases not matched to a gene; V was cut back by 3 bases and J by 5 bases. From germline, CDR1 is LGHNA and CDR2 YSLEER. The CDR3 DNA reads TGCGCCAGCAGCCACCTACTAGCGGGGGGGGAGACCGGGGAGCTGTTTTTT. It codes for CASSHLLAGGETGELFF.

This clone turned up a few times. This chain links TRBV7-2 with TRBJ2-7; 15 positions match TRBD2. The CDR3 sequence is 16 residues long. Germline values: CDR1 SGHTA, CDR2 FQGNSA. The trim removed 4 bases at V and 4 bases at J, leaving 5 bases unmatched. The CDR3 nucleotides read TGTGCCAGCAGCTCCGGACTAGCGGGGGGGCGGTACGAGCAGTACTTC. It encodes CASSSGLAGGRYEQYF. The variable domain in full, completed from reference TRBV7-2 and TRBJ2-7, reads GAGVSQSPSNKVTEKGKDVELRCDPISGHTALYWYRQSLGQGLEFLIYFQGNSAPDKSGLPSDRFSAERTGGSVSTLTIQRTQQEDSAVYLCASSSGLAGGRYEQYFGPGTRLTVT.

J is TRBJ2-7 and V is TRBV6-1; no reliable D call. Germline CDR1 is MNHNS and CDR2 is SASEGT. The length of the CDR3 is 13 residues. Between the trimmed V and J ends, which lost 4 bases and 4 bases, there was a span of 11 bases. CDR3: CASSVRPRYEQYF. The CDR3 nucleotides are TGTGCCAGCAGTGTCCGTCCGAGATACGAGCAGTACTTC.

The chain has TRBV30 and TRBJ1-1; 9 bases are shared with TRBD1. In germline, CDR1 is GTSNPN, CDR2 SVGIG (reference sequence). Trimming took 2 bases from V and 3 from J; bases not matched to a gene: 4. CDR3 length: 14 amino acids. CDR3 amino acids: CAWSRDRVHTEAFF. The CDR3 nucleotides read TGTGCCTGGAGTCGGGACAGGGTGCACACTGAAGCTTTCTTT.

The chain joins TRBV5-6 to TRBJ2-5, with 13 bases identical to TRBD2. The CDR3 length is 18 residues. The germline CDR1 and CDR2 sequences are SGHDT and YYEEEE. The V and J ends lost 3 bases and 4 bases, in that order; junction bases with no gene match: 12. This chain's CDR3 is CASSSPLTSGRSGETQYF. CDR3 in DNA: TGTGCCAGCAGCTCTCCTTTGACTAGCGGGAGGAGCGGAGAGACCCAGTACTTC.

The table lists this clone with a few counts. V gene TRBV4-3 combines with J gene TRBJ2-2, with a possible D match to TRBD1 (5 bases). Germline CDR1 LGHNA, CDR2 YSLEER. The CDR3 consists of 15 residues. Trimming left V 4 bases short and J 3 bases short, with 12 bases between. The CDR3 is CASSPLKGYTGELFF. For the CDR3, the DNA is TGCGCCAGCAGCCCCCTGAAGGGGTACACCGGGGAGCTGTTTTTT.

The rearrangement joins TRBV5-4 to TRBJ2-1; 10 bases align to TRBD2. The CDR3 runs to 15 residues. Germline loops: CDR1 SGHNT, CDR2 YYREEE (reference sequence). Trimming took 3 bases from V and 9 from J; bases not matched to a gene: 9. CDR3 coding DNA: TGTGCCAGCAGCTCGAGCGGGAGGGCCCTAGGTGAGCAGTTCTTC. Protein sequence: CASSSSGRALGEQFF.

V gene TRBV7-2 combines with J gene TRBJ2-2, with unresolved D. There are 15 residues in the CDR3. The ends were cut back, 4 bases at V and 1 base at J, with 10 bases in the middle. Germline CDR1 SGHTA, CDR2 FQGNSA. In nucleotides, the CDR3 is TGTGCCAGCAGCTGGGCCGTAGGGAACACCGGGGAGCTGTTTTTT. Translating gives CASSWAVGNTGELFF.

This clone was counted a few times. This chain joins TRBV20-1 and TRBJ2-3, with D perhaps matching TRBD2 (5 bases). Germline values: CDR1 DFQATT, CDR2 SNEGSKA (reference sequence). This CDR3 region has 11 residues. Trimming took off 7 bases at V and 1 base at J, with 6 bases between the two ends. CDR3 residues: CSVGGTDTQYF. Here the CDR3 DNA reads TGCAGTGTCGGGGGCACAGATACGCAGTATTTT.

V gene TRBV4-1 combines with J gene TRBJ2-7, with D possibly being TRBD1 (6 bases). This CDR3 has 14 residues. Germline V gene data show CDR1 as MGHRA and CDR2 as YSYEKL. Deletions cut 6 bases from V and 1 base from J, with 13 bases between. CDR3 nucleotides: TGCGCCAGCAGTCAAAGGACAGATTCCTACGAGCAGTACTTC. This gives the protein CASSQRTDSYEQYF.

Points on this clone: Other DNA sequences of this sample code for an identical CDR3. The chain is built from TRBV18 and TRBJ2-1; TRBD1 matches at 8 bases. Trimming at V came to 3 bases and at J to 1 base, leaving 2 bases not matched to a gene. This CDR3 has 15 residues. Germline CDR1 reads KGHSH; CDR2 reads LQKENI. As DNA, the CDR3 is TGTGCCAGCTCACCGGACAGGGCGTCCTACAATGAGCAGTTCTTC. This sequence encodes CASSPDRASYNEQFF.

This clone was seen only once. The V call is TRBV7-9, the J call TRBJ1-3; TRBD1 might be the D (6 bases). This CDR3 comprises 16 residues. The ends were cut back, 7 bases at V and 0 bases at J, with 16 bases in the middle. Looked up from germline, CDR1 is SEHNR and CDR2 is FQNEAQ (reference sequence). The CDR3 DNA follows: TGTGCCAGCACCAAGGGGGTTTCTAGCTCTGGAAACACCATATATTTT. As protein: CASTKGVSSSGNTIYF.

This chain connects TRBV5-4 to TRBJ2-5; 7 bases are shared with TRBD2. CDR3 length: 15 amino acids. Germline-derived CDR1 and CDR2 are SGHNT and YYREEE (reference sequence). Trimming took 0 bases from V and 1 from J; bases not matched to a gene: 3. CDR3 nucleotide sequence: TGTGCCAGCAGCTTGGGTATAGCGGGCCAAGAGACCCAGTACTTC. Protein sequence: CASSLGIAGQETQYF.

The sample holds a few counts of this clone. The same CDR3 can be traced to other DNA sequences in this sample. This chain uses TRBV5-1 with TRBJ2-1; perhaps TRBD2 as D (6 bases). The CDR3 consists of 15 residues. Trimming stripped 2 bases from V and 0 bases from J, with 9 bases between. Germline V lookup: CDR1 SGHRS, CDR2 YFSETQ. Here the CDR3 DNA reads TGCGCCAGCAGCTTTAGCGGAAGCTCCTACAATGAGCAGTTCTTC. It encodes CASSFSGSSYNEQFF.

The chain couples TRBV9 to TRBJ2-7; 9 bases agree with TRBD2. The CDR3 covers 15 residues. Germline values: CDR1 SGDLS, CDR2 YYNGEE. V gave up 0 bases and J gave up 3 bases; unmatched junction bases: 4. CDR3 residues: CASSVEDSGGYEQYF. The CDR3 DNA is TGTGCCAGCAGCGTAGAGGATAGCGGGGGCTACGAGCAGTACTTC.

The rearrangement uses TRBV4-3 and TRBJ2-3; no definite D call. Germline V gives CDR1 LGHNA, CDR2 YSLEER. CDR3 length equals 13 residues. Deletions cut 1 base from V and 4 bases from J, with 6 bases between. The CDR3 protein is CASSQVLPDTQYF. Here the CDR3 DNA reads TGCGCCAGCAGCCAAGTCCTCCCAGATACGCAGTATTTT.

The table lists this clone with a few counts. This rearrangement joins TRBV7-2 to TRBJ1-5; no clear D. V lost 5 bases and J 3 bases, leaving 17 bases between the germline ends. Per the germline V gene, CDR1 is SGHTA and CDR2 is FQGNSA. This CDR3 comprises 16 residues. The CDR3 DNA is TGTGCCAGCAGCGCTCGCCCGGACGGACTCAATCAGCCCCAGCATTTT. Translating gives CASSARPDGLNQPQHF.

J is TRBJ2-5 and V is TRBV11-1; D uncertain. V was cut by 4 bases and J by 3 bases, with 6 bases left in between. The germline gives CDR1 SGHAT, CDR2 FQDESV (reference sequence). This CDR3 has 12 amino acids. Here the CDR3 DNA reads TGTGCCAGCAGCTCCACAGAAGAGACCCAGTACTTC. Translation gives CASSSTEETQYF.

A few counts support this clone. The chain has TRBV6-1 and TRBJ2-1; TRBD2 matches 11 bases. V shed 3 bases and J 2 bases; nucleotides not matched to a gene: 0. This CDR3 has 15 residues. Germline assignment: CDR1 MNHNS and CDR2 SASEGT. The CDR3 DNA reads TGTGCCAGCAGTGAGACTAGCGGGACCTACAATGAGCAGTTCTTC. It specifies CASSETSGTYNEQFF.

The genes are TRBV5-4 and TRBJ2-1, with TRBD1 matching 9 bases. Trimming at V came to 4 bases and at J to 0 bases, leaving 2 bases not matched to a gene. The CDR3 length is 15 residues. Germline V gene data show CDR1 as SGHNT and CDR2 as YYREEE (reference sequence). CDR3 sequence: CASSQTGGSYNEQFF. The CDR3 DNA reads TGTGCCAGCAGCCAGACAGGGGGCTCCTACAATGAGCAGTTCTTC.

V is TRBV5-1 and J is TRBJ2-2; D may be TRBD2 (5 bases). This CDR3 has 15 amino acids. V was shortened by 0 bases and J by 7 bases, with 13 bases between the two germline ends. Germline loops: CDR1 SGHRS, CDR2 YFSETQ. The CDR3 nucleotides read TGCGCCAGCAGCTTGGCCTTGGGAGCGAGCGGGGAGCTGTTTTTT. Translated: CASSLALGASGELFF.

This chain links TRBV10-3 with TRBJ2-7; 7 nucleotides agree with TRBD1. Germline CDR1 ENHRY, CDR2 SYGVKD. V lost 11 bases, J lost 1 base, and 5 bases stayed unmatched. CDR3 length equals 12 residues. CDR3 region: CASSGGSYEQYF. The CDR3, as DNA: TGTGCCTCCTCAGGGGGTTCCTACGAGCAGTACTTC.

This clone was observed a few times. V gene TRBV10-3 combines with J gene TRBJ2-5, with D possibly being TRBD1 (7 bases). This CDR3 is built from 16 residues. The V gene's germline CDR1 is ENHRY and CDR2 SYGVKD. V lost 6 bases to trimming and J lost 1 base, with 18 bases between them. The DNA of the CDR3 is TGTGCCATCAGGGACCAAGGAGGGACAGCCCAAGAGACCCAGTACTTC. It translates to CAIRDQGGTAQETQYF.

This chain connects TRBV10-3 to TRBJ2-1; 7 bases align to TRBD2. In germline, CDR1 is ENHRY, CDR2 SYGVKD. The CDR3 spans 13 residues. The V and J ends lost 11 bases and 4 bases, in that order; junction bases with no gene match: 8. CDR3 in DNA: TGTGCCGCAGCGGGATATGAATACAATGAGCAGTTCTTC. Translating gives CAAAGYEYNEQFF.

This clone was picked up one time. V gene TRBV5-8 combines with J gene TRBJ1-1; 7 nucleotides match TRBD1. CDR3 length equals 17 residues. The trim removed 2 bases at V and 1 base at J, leaving 11 bases unmatched. Germline V CDR1 and CDR2: SGHTS, YDEGEE. CDR3 amino acids: CASSFITGTASNTEAFF. As DNA, the CDR3 is TGTGCCAGCAGCTTCATCACCGGGACAGCCTCGAACACTGAAGCTTTCTTT.